The following is a TCR beta chain sequence with its context. Its antigen is unknown. This record belongs to a study of CD4 T cells in relation to SARS-CoV-2 and coronaviruses. Looking at the study overall: PBMCs were cultured with antigen for roughly 10 days before TCR beta sequencing.

The CDR3 length is 14 residues. Per the germline V gene, CDR1 is KGHSH and CDR2 is LQKENI. V was shortened by 2 bases and J by 0 bases, with 5 bases between the two germline ends. Regarding the study as a whole: SARS-CoV-2-driven expansion was significantly weaker in crossreactive than monoreactive clones.

Sequencing was performed with immunoSEQ multiplex PCR; in TCRdb, only in-frame clones are kept and a portion is missing. Of tens of thousands of clones listed, around four fifths are singletons. Cryopreserved PBMCs were CD4-enriched, then split into naive and memory cells. The origin of this receptor is an adult with COVID-19. The sample comprised memory CD4+ T cells from PBMCs, cultured in vitro. The V gene is TRBV18, the J gene TRBJ1-3; D unresolved. CDR3 protein: CASSPGLSGNTIYF. DNA of the CDR3: TGTGCCAGCTCACCAGGGCTCTCTGGAAACACCATATATTTT. Using reference TRBV18 and TRBJ1-3 for the parts outside the CDR3, the full variable domain is NAGVMQNPRHLVRRRGQEARLRCSPMKGHSHVYWYRQLPEEGLKFMVYLQKENIIDESGMPKERFSAEFPKEGPSILRIQQVVRGDSAAYFCASSPGLSGNTIYFGEGSWLTVV.